The rows below give T cell receptor beta chains drawn from one sample of a study of shared clonotypes between healthy human individuals. Generated by immunoSEQ multiplex PCR, the TCRdb table keeps only in-frame clones and is missing some. The sample lists more than 600,000 clones, 92% occurring once. The sequencing input was naive CD8+ T cells sorted from blood. Receptor source: a man in his thirties or forties in good health. Each CDR3 is given with its conserved first and last residue. A D gene is named only where the DNA matches it firmly. Rows give clone size only sometimes, using once, few, many, or a class for an expanded clone.

CDR3nt,CDR3aa,j_gene,v_gene,d_gene,abundance
TGTGCCTGGGCCGAGGGGACGAGCTCCTACAATGAGCAGTTCTTC,CAWAEGTSSYNEQFF,TRBJ2-1,TRBV30,-,-
TGTGCCAGCAGCCCCGCCCAGTTCAACTATGGCTACACCTTC,CASSPAQFNYGYTF,TRBJ1-2,TRBV7-9,-,-
TGTGCCATCAGTGAACCGACAGGTCCCGTCACTTATACGCAGTATTTT,CAISEPTGPVTYTQYF,TRBJ2-3,TRBV10-3,-,-
TGCAGCGTTGATCGGAGTGGAGGGGAGGACCACTACAATGAGCAGTTCTTC,CSVDRSGGEDHYNEQFF,TRBJ2-1,TRBV29-1,-,-
TGCGCCAGCAGCCAAGACTTGACGGTTGCAACTAATGAAAAACTGTTTTTT,CASSQDLTVATNEKLFF,TRBJ1-4,TRBV4-3,-,-
TGTGCCAGCAGCGATATAGCGGGAGGGTACCAAGAGACCCAGTACTTC,CASSDIAGGYQETQYF,TRBJ2-5,TRBV14,TRBD2,-
TGTGCCAGCAGTTCGGTTGGGGTCGGGGAGCTGTTTTTT,CASSSVGVGELFF,TRBJ2-2,TRBV28,-,once
TGTGCCAGCAGCAACCGTATCTATCAGCCCCAGCATTTT,CASSNRIYQPQHF,TRBJ1-5,TRBV21-1,-,-
TGTGCCAGCTCCGACCGGGACCAGGGGGATGAGCAGTTCTTC,CASSDRDQGDEQFF,TRBJ2-1,TRBV18,TRBD1,-
TGTGCCAGCTCACCGGAAAATGAAAAACTGTTTTTT,CASSPENEKLFF,TRBJ1-4,TRBV18,-,-
TGTGCCAGCAGCGTAGGGATTAGCGGGAGCGATACGCAGTATTTT,CASSVGISGSDTQYF,TRBJ2-3,TRBV9,TRBD2,-
TGTGCCAGTAGTGCCACCTTCTCCTACGAGCAGTACTTC,CASSATFSYEQYF,TRBJ2-7,TRBV19,-,-
TGTGCCAGCAGTTCGAGGGCCCCCTACGAGCAGTACTTC,CASSSRAPYEQYF,TRBJ2-7,TRBV28,-,-
TGTGCCAGCAGCGCGTGGACAGGGGAGGCCTACGAGCAGTACTTC,CASSAWTGEAYEQYF,TRBJ2-7,TRBV9,TRBD1,-
TGTGCCACCAGCAGACTGAACTCCTACGAGCAGTACTTC,CATSRLNSYEQYF,TRBJ2-7,TRBV15,-,-
TGTGCCATCAGTGAATTAAGGACAGGACCCACCGGGGAGCTGTTTTTT,CAISELRTGPTGELFF,TRBJ2-2,TRBV10-3,TRBD1,-
TGTGCCAGCGACAGGGGTGACTATGGCTACACCTTC,CASDRGDYGYTF,TRBJ1-2,TRBV7-9,TRBD1,-
TGTGCCAGCAGCCAGGGCACAGATACGCAGTATTTT,CASSQGTDTQYF,TRBJ2-3,TRBV6-1,-,-
TGTGCCAGCAGCACAGGGTTTACCGGGACTAGGGCCGGGGAGCTGTTTTTT,CASSTGFTGTRAGELFF,TRBJ2-2,TRBV7-9,TRBD2,-
TGTGCCAGCAGGTCGACAGGGTTAGGTGAAAAACTGTTTTTT,CASRSTGLGEKLFF,TRBJ1-4,TRBV7-9,TRBD1,-